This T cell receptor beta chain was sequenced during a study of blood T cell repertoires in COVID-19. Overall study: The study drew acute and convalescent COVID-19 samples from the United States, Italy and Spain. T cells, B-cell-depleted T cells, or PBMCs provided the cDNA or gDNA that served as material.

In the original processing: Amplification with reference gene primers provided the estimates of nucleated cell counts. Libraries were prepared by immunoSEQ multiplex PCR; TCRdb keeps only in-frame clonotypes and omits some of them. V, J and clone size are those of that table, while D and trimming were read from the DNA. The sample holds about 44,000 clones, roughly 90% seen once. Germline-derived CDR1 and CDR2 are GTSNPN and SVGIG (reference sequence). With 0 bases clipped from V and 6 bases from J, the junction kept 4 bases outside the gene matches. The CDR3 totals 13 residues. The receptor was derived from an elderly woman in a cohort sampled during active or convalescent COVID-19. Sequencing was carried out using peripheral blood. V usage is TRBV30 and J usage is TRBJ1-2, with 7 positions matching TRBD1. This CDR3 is CAWSVGRGDGYTF. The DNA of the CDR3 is TGTGCCTGGAGTGTAGGCAGGGGGGATGGCTACACCTTC.